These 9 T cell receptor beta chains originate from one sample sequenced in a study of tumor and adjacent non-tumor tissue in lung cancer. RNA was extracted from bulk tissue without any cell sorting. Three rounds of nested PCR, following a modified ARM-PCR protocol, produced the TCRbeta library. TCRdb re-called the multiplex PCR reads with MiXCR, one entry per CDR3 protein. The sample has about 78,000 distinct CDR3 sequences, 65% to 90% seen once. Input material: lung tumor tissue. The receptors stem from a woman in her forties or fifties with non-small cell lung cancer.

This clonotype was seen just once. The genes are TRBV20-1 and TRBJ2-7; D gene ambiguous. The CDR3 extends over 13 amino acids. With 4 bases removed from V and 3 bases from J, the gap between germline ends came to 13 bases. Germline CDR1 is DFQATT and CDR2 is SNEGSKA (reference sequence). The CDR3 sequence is CSATSSLDYEQYF. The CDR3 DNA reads TGCAGTGCTACATCAAGCTTAGACTACGAGCAGTACTTC.

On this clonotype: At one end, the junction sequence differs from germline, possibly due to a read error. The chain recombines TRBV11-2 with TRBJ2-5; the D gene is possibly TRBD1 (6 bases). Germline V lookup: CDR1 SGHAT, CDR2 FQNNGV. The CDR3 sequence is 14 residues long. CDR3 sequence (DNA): TGCTCCAGCAGCTCCGGACAGACCCGGGAGACCCAGTACTTC. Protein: CSSSSGQTRETQYF.

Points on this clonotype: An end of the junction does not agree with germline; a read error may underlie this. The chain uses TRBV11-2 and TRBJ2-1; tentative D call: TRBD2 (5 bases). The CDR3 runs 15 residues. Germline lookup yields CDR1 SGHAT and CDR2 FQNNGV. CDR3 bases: TGTGCCAGCAGCTTTAGAGCAGGAGGAGACAATGAGCACTTCTTC. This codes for CASSFRAGGDNEHFF.

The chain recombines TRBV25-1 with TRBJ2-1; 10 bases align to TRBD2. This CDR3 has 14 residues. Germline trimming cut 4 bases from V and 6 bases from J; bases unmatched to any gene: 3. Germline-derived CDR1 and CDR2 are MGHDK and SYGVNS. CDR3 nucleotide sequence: TGTGCCAGCAGTGGGCTAGCGGGAGTCAATGAGCAGTTCTTC. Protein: CASSGLAGVNEQFF.

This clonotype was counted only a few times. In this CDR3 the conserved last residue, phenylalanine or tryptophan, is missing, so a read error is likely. The CDR3: CACRRGGDYLSGANVLTL. The CDR3 DNA reads TGTGCCTGCAGGCGGGGGGGGGACTACCTCTCTGGGGCCAACGTCCTGACTTTA. The rearrangement links TRBV6-5 to TRBJ2-6, with 9 bases identical to TRBD2. Germline V CDR1 and CDR2: MNHEY, SVGAGI. The CDR3 totals 18 residues.

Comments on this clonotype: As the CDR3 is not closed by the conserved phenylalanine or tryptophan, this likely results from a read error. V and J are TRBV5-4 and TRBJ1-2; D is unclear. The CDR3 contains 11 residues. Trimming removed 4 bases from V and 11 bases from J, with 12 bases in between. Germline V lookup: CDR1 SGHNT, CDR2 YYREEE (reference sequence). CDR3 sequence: CASSGSGGYTL. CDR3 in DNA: TGTGCCAGCAGCGGCTCGGGTGGTTACACCTTA.

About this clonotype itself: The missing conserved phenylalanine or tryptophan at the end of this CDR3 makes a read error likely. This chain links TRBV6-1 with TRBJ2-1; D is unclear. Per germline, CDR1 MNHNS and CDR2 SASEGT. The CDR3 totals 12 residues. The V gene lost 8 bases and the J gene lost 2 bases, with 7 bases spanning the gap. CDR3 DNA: TGTGCCAGCTTCTTTACCTACAATGAGCAGTTCTTA. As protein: CASFFTYNEQFL.

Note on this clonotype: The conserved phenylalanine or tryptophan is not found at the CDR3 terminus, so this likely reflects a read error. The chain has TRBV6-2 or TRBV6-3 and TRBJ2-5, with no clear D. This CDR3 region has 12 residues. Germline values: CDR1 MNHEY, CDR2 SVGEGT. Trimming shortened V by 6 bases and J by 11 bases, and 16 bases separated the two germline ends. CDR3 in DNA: TGTGCCAGCAGAGTAGCCCGGGCGACGCAGTACTCC. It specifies CASRVARATQYS.

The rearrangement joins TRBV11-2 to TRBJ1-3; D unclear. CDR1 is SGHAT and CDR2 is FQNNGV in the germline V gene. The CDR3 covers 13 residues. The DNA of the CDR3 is TGTACTAGCAGCTCCCATTCTGGTTACACCATATATTTT. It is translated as CTSSSHSGYTIYF.